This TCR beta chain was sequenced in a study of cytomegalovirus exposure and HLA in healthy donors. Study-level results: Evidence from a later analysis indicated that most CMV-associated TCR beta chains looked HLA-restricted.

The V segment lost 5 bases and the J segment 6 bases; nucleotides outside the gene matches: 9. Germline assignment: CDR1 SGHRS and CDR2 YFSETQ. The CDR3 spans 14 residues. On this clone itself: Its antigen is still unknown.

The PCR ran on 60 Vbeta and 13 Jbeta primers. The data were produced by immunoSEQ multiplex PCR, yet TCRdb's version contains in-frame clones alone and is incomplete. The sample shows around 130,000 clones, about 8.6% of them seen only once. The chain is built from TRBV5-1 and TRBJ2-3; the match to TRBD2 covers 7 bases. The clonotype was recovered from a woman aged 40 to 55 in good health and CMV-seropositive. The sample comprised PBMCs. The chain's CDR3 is CASRPTSERDTQYF. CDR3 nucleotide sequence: TGCGCCAGCAGACCAACTAGCGAGAGGGATACGCAGTATTTT.